This TCR beta chain was found in a study of cytomegalovirus exposure and HLA in healthy donors. Looking at the study overall: Clustering assigned roughly 81% of the approximately 370 genotyped donors to the Caucasian-associated ancestry cluster.

For this clone: Antigen: not known.

Regarding the study as a whole: Clonal expansion was found to be greater in HLA-associated TCR beta chains than in equally common others in a later analysis.

Researchers ran the PCR with 60 Vbeta and 13 Jbeta primers. In the authors' methods: Around 12 million of 65 million to 95 million unique TCR beta chains were shared, per a later count. TCRdb's copy holds only in-frame clones and misses some; the assay was immunoSEQ multiplex PCR. That table supplies the V and J calls and clone size; D and trimming were determined from the DNA. The data show some 150,000 clones, 65% to 80% seen once. CDR3 length equals 18 residues. The V end was cut by 3 bases, the J end by 4 bases, with 19 bases between. From germline, CDR1 is LNHNV and CDR2 YYDKDF (reference sequence).

The sequenced sample consisted of PBMCs. This TCR derives from a woman aged 40 to 50 in good health and CMV-seronegative. This chain joins TRBV15 and TRBJ1-6, with D possibly TRBD1 on 5 matching bases. CDR3 DNA sequence: TGTGCCACCAGCAGGGCTTCAGACAGTGGCCTTTATAATTCACCCCTCCACTTT. Residues: CATSRASDSGLYNSPLHF.